The clone carrying this TCR beta chain came up a few times. The antigen remains undetermined. The source of the sample is a study of T-cell reconstitution after alpha-beta-depleted transplantation in children. The TCRbeta library incorporated unique molecular identifiers. TCRdb called the PCR reads again in MiXCR, with one record for every CDR3 protein. Of approximately 150,000 distinct CDR3 sequences in the sample, 8.5% to 10% were seen once. The V gene's germline CDR1 is MDHEN and CDR2 SYDVKM. V was clipped by 5 bases and J by 0 bases, with 14 bases between them. The CDR3 spans 17 residues. Regarding the study as a whole: After transplant, high TCRbeta diversity at day 60 in some patients arose from surviving recipient T cells and thymic progenitors. After transplant, at about two months, alpha-beta T cells were reportedly derived from several hundred expanded graft clones. A year had passed since transplant, and T-cell counts and diversity by then came mostly from newly produced T cells.

The specimen comprised PBMCs, mostly from graft donor cells, sampled 180 days after TCRalphabeta/CD19-depleted stem cell transplant. The clonotype was recovered from a female patient aged 2 to 10 who had a stem cell transplant for congenital amegakaryocytic thrombocytopenia, so the T cells may come from the graft donor. The chain couples TRBV28 to TRBJ1-6; possible D gene TRBD1, 6 bases. This CDR3 is CASSPYRDSSYNSPLHF. CDR3 bases: TGTGCCAGCAGTCCCTACAGGGATAGCTCCTATAATTCACCCCTCCACTTT.